This T cell receptor beta chain was sequenced during a study of cytomegalovirus exposure and HLA in healthy donors. This CDR3 has 15 amino acids. The V gene's germline CDR1 is MNHEY and CDR2 SVGAGI. J lost 4 bases, V lost 6 bases, and 7 bases had no gene match. The primer mix had 60 Vbeta and 13 Jbeta primers. Sequenced by immunoSEQ multiplex PCR; TCRdb stores in-frame clones only, minus some. There are about 200,000 clones in the sample, with around 1.1% held by the top ten. The TCR originated in a girl under 10 years old in good health and CMV-seropositive. The specimen was PBMCs. The chain uses TRBV6-5 and TRBJ2-3, with 10 bases fitting TRBD2. CDR3 loop: CASRPSGSTADTQYF. The CDR3 nucleotides are TGTGCCAGCAGACCTAGCGGGAGTACCGCAGATACGCAGTATTTT.